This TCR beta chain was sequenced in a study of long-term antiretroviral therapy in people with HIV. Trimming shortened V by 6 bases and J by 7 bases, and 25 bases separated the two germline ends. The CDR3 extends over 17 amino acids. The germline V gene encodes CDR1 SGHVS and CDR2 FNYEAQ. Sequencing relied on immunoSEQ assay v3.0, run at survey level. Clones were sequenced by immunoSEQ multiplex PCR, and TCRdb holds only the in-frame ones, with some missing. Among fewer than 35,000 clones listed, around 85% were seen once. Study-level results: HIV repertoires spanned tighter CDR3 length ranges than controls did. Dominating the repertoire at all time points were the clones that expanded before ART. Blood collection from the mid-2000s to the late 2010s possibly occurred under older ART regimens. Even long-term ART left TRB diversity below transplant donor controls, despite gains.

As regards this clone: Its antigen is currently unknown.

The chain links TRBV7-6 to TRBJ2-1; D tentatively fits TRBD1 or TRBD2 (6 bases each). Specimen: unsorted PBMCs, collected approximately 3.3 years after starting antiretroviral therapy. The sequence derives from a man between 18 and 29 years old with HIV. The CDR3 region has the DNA TGTGCCAGCAGTTCCTCTCTAGGGGGGAGCGGTTTTAATGAGCAGTTCTTC. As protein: CASSSSLGGSGFNEQFF.